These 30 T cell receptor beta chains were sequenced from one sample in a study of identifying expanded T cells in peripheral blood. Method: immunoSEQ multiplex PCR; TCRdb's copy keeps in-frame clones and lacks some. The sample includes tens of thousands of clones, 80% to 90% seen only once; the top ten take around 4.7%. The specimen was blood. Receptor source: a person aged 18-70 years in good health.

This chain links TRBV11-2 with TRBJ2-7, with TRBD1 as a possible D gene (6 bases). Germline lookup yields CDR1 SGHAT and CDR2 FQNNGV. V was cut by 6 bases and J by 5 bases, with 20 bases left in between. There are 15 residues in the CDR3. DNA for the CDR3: TGTGCCAGCAGGGGATCACATGGGGGCGCGGACGAGCAGTACTTC. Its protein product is CASRGSHGGADEQYF.

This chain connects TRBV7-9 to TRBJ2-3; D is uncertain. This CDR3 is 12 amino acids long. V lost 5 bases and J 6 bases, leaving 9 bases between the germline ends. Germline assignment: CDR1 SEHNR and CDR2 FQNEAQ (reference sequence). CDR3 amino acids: CASSGSRDTQYF. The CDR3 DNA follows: TGTGCCAGCAGCGGATCCCGTGATACGCAGTATTTT. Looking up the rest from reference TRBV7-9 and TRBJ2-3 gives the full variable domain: DTGVSQNPRHKITKRGQNVTFRCDPISEHNRLYWYRQTLGQGPEFLTYFQNEAQLEKSRLLSDRFSAERPKGSFSTLEIQRTEQGDSAMYLCASSGSRDTQYFGPGTRLTVL.

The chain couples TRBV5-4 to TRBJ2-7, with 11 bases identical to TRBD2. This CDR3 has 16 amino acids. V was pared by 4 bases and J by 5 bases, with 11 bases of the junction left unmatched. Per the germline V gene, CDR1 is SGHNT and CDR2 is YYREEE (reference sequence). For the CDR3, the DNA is TGTGCCAGCAGCATAAAACTAGCGGGAGAAGGCAACGAGCAGTACTTC. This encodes CASSIKLAGEGNEQYF.

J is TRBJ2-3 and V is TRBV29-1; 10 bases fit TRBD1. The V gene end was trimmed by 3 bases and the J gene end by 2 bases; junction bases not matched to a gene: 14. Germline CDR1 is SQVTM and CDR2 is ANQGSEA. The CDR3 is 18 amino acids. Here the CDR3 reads CSVDPAGQGSGNTDTQYF. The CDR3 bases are TGCAGCGTTGATCCGGCGGGACAGGGGAGTGGAAACACAGATACGCAGTATTTT.

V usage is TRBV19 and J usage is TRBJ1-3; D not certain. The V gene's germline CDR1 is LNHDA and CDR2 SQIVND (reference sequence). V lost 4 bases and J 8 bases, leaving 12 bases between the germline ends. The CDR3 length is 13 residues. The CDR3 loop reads CASSRRTWDTIYF. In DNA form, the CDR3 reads TGTGCCAGTAGTAGGCGGACCTGGGACACCATATATTTT.

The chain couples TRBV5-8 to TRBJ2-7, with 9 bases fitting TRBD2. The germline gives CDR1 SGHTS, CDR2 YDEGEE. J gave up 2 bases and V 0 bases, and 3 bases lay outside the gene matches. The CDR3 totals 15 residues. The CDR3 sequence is CASSLGLADAYEQYF. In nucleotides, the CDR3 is TGTGCCAGCAGCTTGGGACTAGCGGACGCCTACGAGCAGTACTTC. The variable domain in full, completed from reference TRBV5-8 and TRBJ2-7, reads EAGVTQSPTHLIKTRGQQATLRCSPISGHTSVYWYQQALGLGLQFLLWYDEGEERNRGNFPPRFSGRQFPNYSSELNVNALELEDSALYLCASSLGLADAYEQYFGPGTRLTVT.

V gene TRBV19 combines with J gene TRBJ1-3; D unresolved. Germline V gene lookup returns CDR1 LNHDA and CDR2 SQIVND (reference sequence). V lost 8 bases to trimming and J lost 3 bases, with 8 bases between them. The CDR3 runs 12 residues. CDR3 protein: CASGLYGNTIYF. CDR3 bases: TGTGCCAGTGGACTGTATGGAAACACCATATATTTT.

The CDR3 sequence: CASSLTSGLAGVYTQYF. The CDR3 nucleotides read TGCGCCAGCAGCTTGACCTCTGGACTAGCGGGAGTTTATACGCAGTATTTT. The chain employs TRBV5-1 and TRBJ2-3, with 13 bases fitting TRBD2. Germline V gene data show CDR1 as SGHRS and CDR2 as YFSETQ. This CDR3 has 17 amino acids. V shed 1 base and J 7 bases; nucleotides not matched to a gene: 9.

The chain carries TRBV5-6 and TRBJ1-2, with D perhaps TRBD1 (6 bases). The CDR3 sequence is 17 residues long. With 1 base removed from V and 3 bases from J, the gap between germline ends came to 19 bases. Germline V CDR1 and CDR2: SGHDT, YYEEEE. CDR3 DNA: TGTGCCAGCAGCTTGATCCCTTTCGAGGGGGAAGACTATGGCTACACCTTC. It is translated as CASSLIPFEGEDYGYTF.

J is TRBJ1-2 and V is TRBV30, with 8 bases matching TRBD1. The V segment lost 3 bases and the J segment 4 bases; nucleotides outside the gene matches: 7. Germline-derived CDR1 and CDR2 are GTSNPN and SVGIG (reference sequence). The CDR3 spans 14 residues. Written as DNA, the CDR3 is TGTGCCTGGAGGGACAGGGAGCCCCTCTATGGCTACACCTTC. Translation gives CAWRDREPLYGYTF.

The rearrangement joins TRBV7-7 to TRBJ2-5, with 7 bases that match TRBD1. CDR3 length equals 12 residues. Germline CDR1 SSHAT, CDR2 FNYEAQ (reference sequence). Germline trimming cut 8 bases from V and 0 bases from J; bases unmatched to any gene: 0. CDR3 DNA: TGTGCCAGCGGGACAGACCAAGAGACCCAGTACTTC. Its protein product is CASGTDQETQYF.

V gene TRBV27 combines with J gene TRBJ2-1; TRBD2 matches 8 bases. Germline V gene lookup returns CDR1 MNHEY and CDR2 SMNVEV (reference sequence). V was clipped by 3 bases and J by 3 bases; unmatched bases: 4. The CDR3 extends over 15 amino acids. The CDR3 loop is CASSLRGVFYNEQFF. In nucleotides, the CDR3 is TGTGCCAGCAGTTTGCGGGGGGTTTTCTACAATGAGCAGTTCTTC.

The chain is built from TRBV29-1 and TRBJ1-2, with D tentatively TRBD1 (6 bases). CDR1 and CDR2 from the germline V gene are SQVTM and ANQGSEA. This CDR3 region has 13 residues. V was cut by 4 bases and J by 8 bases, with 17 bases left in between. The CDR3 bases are TGCAGCGTTGTCGGGGGGGCAGGGGAAGGCTACACCTTC. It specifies CSVVGGAGEGYTF.

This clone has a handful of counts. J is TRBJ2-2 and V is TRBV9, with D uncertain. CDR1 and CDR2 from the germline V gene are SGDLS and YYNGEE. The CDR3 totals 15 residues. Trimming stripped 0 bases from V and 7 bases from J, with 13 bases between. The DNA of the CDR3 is TGTGCCAGCAGCGTAGAGGGATTCCGGTTCGGGGAGCTGTTTTTT. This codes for CASSVEGFRFGELFF. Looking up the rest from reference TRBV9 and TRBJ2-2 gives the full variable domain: DSGVTQTPKHLITATGQRVTLRCSPRSGDLSVYWYQQSLDQGLQFLIQYYNGEERAKGNILERFSAQQFPDLHSELNLSSLELGDSALYFCASSVEGFRFGELFFGEGSRLTVL.

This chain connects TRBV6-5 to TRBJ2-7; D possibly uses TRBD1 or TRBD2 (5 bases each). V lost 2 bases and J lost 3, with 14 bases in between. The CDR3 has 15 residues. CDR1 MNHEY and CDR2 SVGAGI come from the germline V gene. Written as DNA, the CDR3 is TGTGCCAGCAGTTACACCCAGGGAGCTGGCTACGAGCAGTACTTC. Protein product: CASSYTQGAGYEQYF.

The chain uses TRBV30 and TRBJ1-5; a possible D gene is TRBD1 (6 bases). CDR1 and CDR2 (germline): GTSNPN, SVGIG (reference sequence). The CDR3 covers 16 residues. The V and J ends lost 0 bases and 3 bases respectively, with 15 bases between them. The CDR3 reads CAWSVRGRGHNQPQHF. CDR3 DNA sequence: TGTGCCTGGAGTGTACGTGGCAGGGGCCACAATCAGCCCCAGCATTTT.

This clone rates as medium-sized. CDR3 coding DNA: TGTGCCAGCAGACAGGAAGGGGAGACCCAGTACTTC. Translating it yields CASRQEGETQYF. The chain is built from TRBV7-9 and TRBJ2-5; the D gene is possibly TRBD1 (5 bases). CDR3 length: 12 amino acids. Germline V gives CDR1 SEHNR, CDR2 FQNEAQ (reference sequence). The V end lost 6 bases, the J end lost 5 bases, and 10 bases lay between the germline ends.

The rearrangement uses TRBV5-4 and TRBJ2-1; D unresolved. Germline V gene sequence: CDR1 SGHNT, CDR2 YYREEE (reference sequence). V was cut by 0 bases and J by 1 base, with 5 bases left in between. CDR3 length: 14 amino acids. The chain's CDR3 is CASSLVGSYNEQFF. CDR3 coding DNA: TGTGCCAGCAGCTTGGTCGGTTCCTACAATGAGCAGTTCTTC.

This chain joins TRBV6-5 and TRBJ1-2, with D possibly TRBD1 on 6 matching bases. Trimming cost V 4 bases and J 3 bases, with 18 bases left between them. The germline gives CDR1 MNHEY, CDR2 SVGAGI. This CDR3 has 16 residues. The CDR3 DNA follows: TGTGCCAGCAGTTCCCGAGGCACCAGGGGTTACTATGGCTACACCTTC. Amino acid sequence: CASSSRGTRGYYGYTF.

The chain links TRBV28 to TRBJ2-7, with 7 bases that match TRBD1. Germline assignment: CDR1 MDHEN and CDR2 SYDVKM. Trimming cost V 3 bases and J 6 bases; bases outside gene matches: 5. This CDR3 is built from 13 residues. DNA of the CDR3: TGTGCCAGCAGTTTTCAGACAGGGACCGAGCAGTACTTC. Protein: CASSFQTGTEQYF.

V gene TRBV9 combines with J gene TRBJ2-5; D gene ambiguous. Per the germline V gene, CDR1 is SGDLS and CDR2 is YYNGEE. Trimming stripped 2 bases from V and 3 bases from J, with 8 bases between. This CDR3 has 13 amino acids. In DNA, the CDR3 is TGTGCCAGCAGCGTTCCCGGTGAAGAGACCCAGTACTTC. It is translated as CASSVPGEETQYF.

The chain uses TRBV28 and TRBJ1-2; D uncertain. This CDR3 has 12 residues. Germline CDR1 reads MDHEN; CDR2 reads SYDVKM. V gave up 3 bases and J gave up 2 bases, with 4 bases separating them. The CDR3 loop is CASSFQNYGYTF. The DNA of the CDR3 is TGTGCCAGCAGTTTCCAGAACTATGGCTACACCTTC.

CDR3 protein: CASSFTHSPLHF. CDR3 DNA: TGTGCCAGCAGTTTCACCCATTCACCCCTCCACTTT. The V call is TRBV28, the J call TRBJ1-6; the D is unclear. Germline V lookup: CDR1 MDHEN, CDR2 SYDVKM. The CDR3 spans 12 residues. Trimming removed 3 bases from V and 8 bases from J, with 5 bases in between.

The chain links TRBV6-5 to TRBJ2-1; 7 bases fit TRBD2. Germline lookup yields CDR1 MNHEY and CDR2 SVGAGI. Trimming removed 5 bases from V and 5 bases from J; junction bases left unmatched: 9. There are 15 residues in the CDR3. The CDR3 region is CASSQTGLQHNEQFF. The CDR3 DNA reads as TGTGCCAGCAGTCAAACGGGACTACAACACAATGAGCAGTTCTTC.

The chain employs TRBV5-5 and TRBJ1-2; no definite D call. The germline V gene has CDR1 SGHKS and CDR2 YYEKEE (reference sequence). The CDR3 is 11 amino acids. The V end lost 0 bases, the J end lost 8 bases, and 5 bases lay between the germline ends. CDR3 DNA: TGTGCCAGCAGCTTGGACGAGGGCTACACCTTC. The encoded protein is CASSLDEGYTF.

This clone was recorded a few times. The CDR3 region has the DNA TGTGCCAGCAGAGGGACAGGGCGGAACTATGGCTACACCTTC. Its protein product is CASRGTGRNYGYTF. The chain links TRBV6-5 to TRBJ1-2, with 9 nucleotides matching TRBD1. Germline lookup yields CDR1 MNHEY and CDR2 SVGAGI. V gave up 6 bases and J gave up 2 bases; unmatched junction bases: 4. The CDR3 runs 14 residues.

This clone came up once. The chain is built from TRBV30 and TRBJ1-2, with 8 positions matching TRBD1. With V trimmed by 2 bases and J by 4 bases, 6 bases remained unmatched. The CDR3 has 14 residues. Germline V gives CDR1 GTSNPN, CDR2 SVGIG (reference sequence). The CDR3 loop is CAWSPRGRPYGYTF. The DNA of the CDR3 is TGTGCCTGGAGTCCCAGGGGGCGCCCCTATGGCTACACCTTC.

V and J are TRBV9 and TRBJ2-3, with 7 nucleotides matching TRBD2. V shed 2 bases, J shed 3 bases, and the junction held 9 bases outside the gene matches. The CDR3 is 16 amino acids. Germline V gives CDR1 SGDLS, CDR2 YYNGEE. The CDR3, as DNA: TGTGCCAGCAGCGTTTCCGGGGGGAGGAGGACAGATACGCAGTATTTT. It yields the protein CASSVSGGRRTDTQYF. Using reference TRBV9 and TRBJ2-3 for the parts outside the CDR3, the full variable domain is DSGVTQTPKHLITATGQRVTLRCSPRSGDLSVYWYQQSLDQGLQFLIQYYNGEERAKGNILERFSAQQFPDLHSELNLSSLELGDSALYFCASSVSGGRRTDTQYFGPGTRLTVL.

The chain's CDR3 is CSVTTNTDTQYF. The DNA for the CDR3 is TGCAGCGTTACCACCAACACAGATACGCAGTATTTT. This sequence joins TRBV29-1 and TRBJ2-3; D is uncertain. Trimming took 5 bases from V and 2 from J, leaving 8 bases between them. CDR3 length: 12 amino acids. The germline V gene has CDR1 SQVTM and CDR2 ANQGSEA.

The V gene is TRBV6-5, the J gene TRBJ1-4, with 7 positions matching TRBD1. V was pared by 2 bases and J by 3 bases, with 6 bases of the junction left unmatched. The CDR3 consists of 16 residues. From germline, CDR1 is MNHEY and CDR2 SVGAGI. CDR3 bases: TGTGCCAGCAGTTACGGTCGGGACAGATCTAATGAAAAACTGTTTTTT. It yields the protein CASSYGRDRSNEKLFF.